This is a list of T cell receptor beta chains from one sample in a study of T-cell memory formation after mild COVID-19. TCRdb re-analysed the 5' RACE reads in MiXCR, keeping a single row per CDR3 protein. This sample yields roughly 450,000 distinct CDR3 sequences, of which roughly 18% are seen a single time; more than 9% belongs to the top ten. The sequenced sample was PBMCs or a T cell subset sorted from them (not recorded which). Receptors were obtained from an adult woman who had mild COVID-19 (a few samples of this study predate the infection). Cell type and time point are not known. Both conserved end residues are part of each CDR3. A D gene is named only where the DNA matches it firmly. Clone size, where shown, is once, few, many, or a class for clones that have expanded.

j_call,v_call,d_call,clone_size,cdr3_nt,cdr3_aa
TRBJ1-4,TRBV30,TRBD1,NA,TGTGCCTGGAGTTCAGGGGGCGCTGGTGAAAAACTGTTTTTT,CAWSSGGAGEKLFF
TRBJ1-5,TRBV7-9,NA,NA,TGTGCCAGCAGCGAAGGCGGTAACAATCAGCCCCAGCATTTT,CASSEGGNNQPQHF
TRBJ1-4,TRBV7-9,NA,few,TGTGCCAGCAGCTTCTATCAGAGTGAAAAACTGTTTTTT,CASSFYQSEKLFF
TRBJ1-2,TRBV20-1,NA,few,TGCAGTGCCCGACAGGAGGATGCCTATGGCTACACCTTC,CSARQEDAYGYTF
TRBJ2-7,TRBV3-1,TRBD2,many,TGTGCCAGCAGCCCGGGACTAGCGGGAGTCTACGAGCAGTACTTC,CASSPGLAGVYEQYF
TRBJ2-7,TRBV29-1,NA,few,TGCAGCGCCAGGACAGTAGACTACGAGCAGTACTTC,CSARTVDYEQYF
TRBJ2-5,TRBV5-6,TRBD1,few,TGTGCCAGCAGCTTGCAGGGGGCTTCGAAAGAGACCCAGTACTTC,CASSLQGASKETQYF
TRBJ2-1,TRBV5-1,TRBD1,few,TGCGCCAGCAGACTCGGACAGGGTATATACAATGAGCAGTTCTTC,CASRLGQGIYNEQFF
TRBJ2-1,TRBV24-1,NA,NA,TGTGCCACCAGTGTTGGCCTAGAGGGAGGTGAGCAGTTCTTC,CATSVGLEGGEQFF
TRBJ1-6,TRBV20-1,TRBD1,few,TGCAGTGCTAGAGATTCAGGGACAGGGGGGATTTCACCCCTCCACTTT,CSARDSGTGGISPLHF
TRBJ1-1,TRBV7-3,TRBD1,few,TGTGCCAGCAGCGCGACAGGGGATTACACTGAAGCTTTCTTT,CASSATGDYTEAFF
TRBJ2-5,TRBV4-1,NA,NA,TGCGCCAGCAGCCAAGACGCTGGAGAGACCCAGTACTTC,CASSQDAGETQYF
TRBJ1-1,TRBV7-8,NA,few,TGTGCCAGCAGCCGGAGGGCAGGGTCGGGCACTGAAGCTTTCTTT,CASSRRAGSGTEAFF
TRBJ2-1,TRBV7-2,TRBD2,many,TGTGCCAGCGCCTTCATGGCTAGCGGCTACAATGAGCAGTTCTTC,CASAFMASGYNEQFF
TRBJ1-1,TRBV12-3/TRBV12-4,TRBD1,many,TGTGCCAGCAGTTTTGGTGGGACAGCTCTATCTGAAGCTTTCTTT,CASSFGGTALSEAFF
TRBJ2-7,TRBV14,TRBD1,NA,TGTGCCAGCAGCGCAGGACAGGTCGACTTTTACGAGCAGTACTTC,CASSAGQVDFYEQYF
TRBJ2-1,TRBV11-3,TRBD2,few,TGTGCCAGCAGCCACCGACTAGCGGGGGGCGGCGATGAGCAGTTCTTC,CASSHRLAGGGDEQFF
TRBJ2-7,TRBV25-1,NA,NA,TGTGCCAGCAGTGAAGTCGGACTCGTAACCTACGAGCAGTACTTC,CASSEVGLVTYEQYF
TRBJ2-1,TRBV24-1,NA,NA,TGTGCCACCAGTATGACATTACAAGATGAGCAGTTCTTC,CATSMTLQDEQFF
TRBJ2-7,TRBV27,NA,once,TGTGCCAGCAGTTTAGGGACAACCCACGAGCAGTACTTC,CASSLGTTHEQYF
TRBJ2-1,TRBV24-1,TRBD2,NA,TGTGCCACCAGTGGGGGCCCCGGGACTAGAGCATACAATGAGCAGTTCTTC,CATSGGPGTRAYNEQFF
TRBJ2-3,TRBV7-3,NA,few,TGTGCCAGCAGCTTTGCAGGGGGGGTCACAGATACGCAGTATTTT,CASSFAGGVTDTQYF
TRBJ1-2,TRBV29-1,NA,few,TGCAGCGTTGAAGTTAGCGGGCGTTATGGCTACACCTTC,CSVEVSGRYGYTF
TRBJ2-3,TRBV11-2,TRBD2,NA,TGTGCCAGCAGGGTACCGGGGGGTACAGATACGCAGTATTTT,CASRVPGGTDTQYF
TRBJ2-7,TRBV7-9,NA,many,TGTGCCAGCAGCTTGGCGACCTACGAGCAGTACTTC,CASSLATYEQYF
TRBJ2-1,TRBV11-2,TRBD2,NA,TGTGCCAGCAGCTTAAAAGAGGGACTAGTTCGCGAGCAGTTCTTC,CASSLKEGLVREQFF
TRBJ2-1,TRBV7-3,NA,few,TGTGCCAGCAGCCCGGGACTCTCAAGAGATGAGCAGTTCTTC,CASSPGLSRDEQFF
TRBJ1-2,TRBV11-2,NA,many,TGTGCCAGCAGCTTAGGATCATCAGGGATCTATGGCTACACCTTC,CASSLGSSGIYGYTF
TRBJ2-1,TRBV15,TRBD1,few,TGTGCCACCAGCAGACAACTTACAGGGGGCAATGAGCAGTTCTTC,CATSRQLTGGNEQFF
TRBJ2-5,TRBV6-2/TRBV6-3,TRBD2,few,TGTGCCAGCAGTTTCGCCGGGACTAGCGGCCGAGAGACCCAGTACTTC,CASSFAGTSGRETQYF
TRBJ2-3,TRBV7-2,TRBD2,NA,TGTGCTTCTCAGCGGGGTGGGAGCACAGATACGCAGTATTTT,CASQRGGSTDTQYF
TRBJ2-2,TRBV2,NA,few,TGTGCCAGCCTGGCAGAGGCCGGGGAGCTGTTTTTT,CASLAEAGELFF
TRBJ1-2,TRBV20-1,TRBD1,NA,TGCAGTGCTAGAGATGCGACAGGGTCGCGGTCATCCTATGGCTACACCTTC,CSARDATGSRSSYGYTF
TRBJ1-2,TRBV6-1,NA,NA,TGTGCCAGCAGCCCCGACCCGGATCCTTATTGGGGCTATGGCTACACCTTC,CASSPDPDPYWGYGYTF
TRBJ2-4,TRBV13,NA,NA,TGTGCCAGCAGCTTAGACAAAAACATTCAGTACTTC,CASSLDKNIQYF
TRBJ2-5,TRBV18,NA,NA,TGTGCCAGCTCACCAGACGTAGGGGCCGAGACCCAGTACTTC,CASSPDVGAETQYF
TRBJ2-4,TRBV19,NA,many,TGTGCCAGGGAAGGGGACCAGGCCAAAAACATTCAGTACTTC,CAREGDQAKNIQYF
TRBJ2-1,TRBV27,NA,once,TGTGCCAGCGCGGGGAACGGTAACAATGAGCAGTTCTTC,CASAGNGNNEQFF
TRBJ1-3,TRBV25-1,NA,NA,TGTGCCAGCAGTGGTGACAGGTATCAACGAAACACCATATATTTT,CASSGDRYQRNTIYF
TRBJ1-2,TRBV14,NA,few,TGTGCCAGCAGCTACCGGGGGGCAGAGTATGGCTACACCTTC,CASSYRGAEYGYTF
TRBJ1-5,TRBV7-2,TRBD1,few,TGTGCCAGCAGCTTAGGAGGGACAGGCGGGCAGCCCCAGCATTTT,CASSLGGTGGQPQHF
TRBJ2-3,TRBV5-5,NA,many,TGTGCCAGCAGCCCCGCCGGCGGAATCACAGATACGCAGTATTTT,CASSPAGGITDTQYF
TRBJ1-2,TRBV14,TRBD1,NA,TGTGCCAGCAGCCAAGCCAGGGACAGCTATGGCTACACCTTC,CASSQARDSYGYTF
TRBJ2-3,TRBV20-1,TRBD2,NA,TGCAGTGCTCACGGGACTAGCGGGGGGCCAGGTACGCAGTATTTT,CSAHGTSGGPGTQYF
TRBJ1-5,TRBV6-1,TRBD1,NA,TGTGCCAGCAGTGTATCGGACAGGGTTCAGCCCCAGCATTTT,CASSVSDRVQPQHF
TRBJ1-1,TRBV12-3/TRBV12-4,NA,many,TGTGCCAGCGTCCGGGGGGGGGCCAACACTGAAGCTTTCTTT,CASVRGGANTEAFF
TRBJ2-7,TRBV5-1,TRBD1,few,TGCGCCAGCAGCCCCCTCGACAGGGGAGGTGGAGAGCAGTACTTC,CASSPLDRGGGEQYF
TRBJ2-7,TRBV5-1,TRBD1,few,TGCGCCAGCAGCACCGGGACAGGGTATTACGAGCAGTACTTC,CASSTGTGYYEQYF